This entry describes one T cell receptor beta chain. This sample is drawn from a study of OX40 agonist ivuxolimab in advanced cancers. At the level of the study: Hepatocellular carcinoma, melanoma, renal cell or head and neck cancer was diagnosed in the dose-escalation patients. The dose-escalation cohort was approximately 80% male, with a mean age of about 60 years, ranging about 20 to 85.

This table comes from immunoSEQ multiplex PCR, and its TCRdb copy is limited to in-frame clones, with some not included. The table shows tens of thousands of clones, with roughly 90% occurring only once. The receptor's source is an adult with an advanced solid tumor such as melanoma, head and neck, liver or kidney cancer. Sequenced material: CD4+ or CD8+ T cells sorted from blood, taken in a trial of the OX40 agonist ivuxolimab.

CDR3 sequence reads: CATQVGGSTDTQYF. The CDR3 nucleotides are TGTGCCACTCAAGTGGGGGGAAGCACAGATACGCAGTATTTT. The V call is TRBV19, the J call TRBJ2-3; D perhaps matches TRBD2 (6 bases). Per the germline V gene, CDR1 is LNHDA and CDR2 is SQIVND (reference sequence). V gave up 10 bases and J gave up 0 bases, with 14 bases separating them. The CDR3 runs to 14 residues.